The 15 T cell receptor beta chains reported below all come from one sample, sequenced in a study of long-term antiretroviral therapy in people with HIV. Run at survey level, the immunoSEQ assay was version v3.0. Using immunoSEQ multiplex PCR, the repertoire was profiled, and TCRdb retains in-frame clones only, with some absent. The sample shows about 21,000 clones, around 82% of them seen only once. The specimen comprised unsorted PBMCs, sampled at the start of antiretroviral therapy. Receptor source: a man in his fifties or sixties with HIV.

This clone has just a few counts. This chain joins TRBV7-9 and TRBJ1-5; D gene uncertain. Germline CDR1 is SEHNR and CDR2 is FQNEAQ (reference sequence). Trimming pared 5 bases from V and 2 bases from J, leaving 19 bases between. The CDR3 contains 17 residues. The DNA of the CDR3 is TGTGCCAGCAGCCCGTCTATCTACCCGCTTGGCAATCAGCCCCAGCATTTT. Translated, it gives CASSPSIYPLGNQPQHF.

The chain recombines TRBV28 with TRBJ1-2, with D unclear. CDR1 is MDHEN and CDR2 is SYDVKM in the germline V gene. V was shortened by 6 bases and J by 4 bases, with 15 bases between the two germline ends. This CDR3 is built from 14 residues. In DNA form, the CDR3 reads TGTGCCAGCAGCCTACTAGGACTGGGCTATGGCTACACCTTC. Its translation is CASSLLGLGYGYTF.

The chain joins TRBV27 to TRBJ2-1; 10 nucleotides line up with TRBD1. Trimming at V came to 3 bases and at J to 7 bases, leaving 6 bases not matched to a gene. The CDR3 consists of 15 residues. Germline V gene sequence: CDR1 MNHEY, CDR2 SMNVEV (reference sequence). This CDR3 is CASSLGQGFRNEQFF. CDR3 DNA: TGTGCCAGCAGTTTGGGACAGGGGTTTAGGAATGAGCAGTTCTTC.

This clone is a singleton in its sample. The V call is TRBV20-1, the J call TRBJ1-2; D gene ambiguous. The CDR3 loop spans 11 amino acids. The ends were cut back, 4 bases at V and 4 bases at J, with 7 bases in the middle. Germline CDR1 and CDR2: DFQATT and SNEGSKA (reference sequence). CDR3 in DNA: TGCAGTGCTATTCGGACCTATGGCTACACCTTC. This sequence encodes CSAIRTYGYTF.

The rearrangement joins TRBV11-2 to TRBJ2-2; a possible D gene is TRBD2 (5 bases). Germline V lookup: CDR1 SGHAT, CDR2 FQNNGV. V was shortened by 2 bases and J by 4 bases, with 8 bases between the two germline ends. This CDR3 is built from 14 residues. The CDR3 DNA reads TGTGCCAGCAGCTTAACTAGAGCCACCGGGGAGCTGTTTTTT. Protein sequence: CASSLTRATGELFF.

CDR3 amino acids: CASSLDFSSYEQYF. DNA for the CDR3: TGTGCCAGCAGCTTAGATTTTAGTTCCTACGAGCAGTACTTC. The chain joins TRBV11-2 to TRBJ2-7; D is ambiguous. Germline loops: CDR1 SGHAT, CDR2 FQNNGV. Trimming pared 0 bases from V and 1 base from J, leaving 7 bases between. This CDR3 comprises 14 residues.

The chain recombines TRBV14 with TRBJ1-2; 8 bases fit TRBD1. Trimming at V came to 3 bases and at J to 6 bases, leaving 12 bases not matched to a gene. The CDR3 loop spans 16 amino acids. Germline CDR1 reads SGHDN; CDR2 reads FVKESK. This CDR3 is CASSHFRHGTGNGYTF. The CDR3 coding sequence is TGTGCCAGCAGCCACTTTCGCCACGGGACAGGAAATGGCTACACCTTC.

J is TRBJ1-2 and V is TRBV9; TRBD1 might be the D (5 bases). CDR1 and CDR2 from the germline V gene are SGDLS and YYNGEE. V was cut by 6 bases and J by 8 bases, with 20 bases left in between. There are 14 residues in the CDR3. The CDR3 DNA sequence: TGTGCCAGCACCCGTAATACAGGCTCGGGAGGCTACACCTTC. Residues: CASTRNTGSGGYTF.

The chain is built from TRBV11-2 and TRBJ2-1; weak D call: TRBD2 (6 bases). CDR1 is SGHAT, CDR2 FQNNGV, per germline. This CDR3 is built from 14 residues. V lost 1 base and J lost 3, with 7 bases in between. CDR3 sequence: CASSLVSGYNEQFF. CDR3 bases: TGTGCCAGCAGCTTAGTTAGCGGCTACAATGAGCAGTTCTTC. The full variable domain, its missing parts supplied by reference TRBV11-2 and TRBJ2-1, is EAGVAQSPRYKIIEKRQSVAFWCNPISGHATLYWYQQILGQGPKLLIQFQNNGVVDDSQLPKDRFSAERLKGVDSTLKIQPAKLEDSAVYLCASSLVSGYNEQFFGPGTRLTVL.

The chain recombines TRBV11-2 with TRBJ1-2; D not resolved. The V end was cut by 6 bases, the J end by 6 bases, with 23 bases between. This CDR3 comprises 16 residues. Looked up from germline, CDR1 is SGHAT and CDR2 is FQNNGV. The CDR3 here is CASSYMVFRTPDGYTF. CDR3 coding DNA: TGTGCCAGCAGTTATATGGTTTTCAGGACGCCCGATGGCTACACCTTC. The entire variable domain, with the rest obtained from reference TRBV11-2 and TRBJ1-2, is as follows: EAGVAQSPRYKIIEKRQSVAFWCNPISGHATLYWYQQILGQGPKLLIQFQNNGVVDDSQLPKDRFSAERLKGVDSTLKIQPAKLEDSAVYLCASSYMVFRTPDGYTFGSGTRLTVV.

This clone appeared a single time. DNA for the CDR3: TGCGCCAGCAGCTTTCCAAGGGGGAGCTCCTACAATGAGCAGTTCTTC. Its translation is CASSFPRGSSYNEQFF. The chain recombines TRBV5-1 with TRBJ2-1, with D maybe TRBD1 (6 bases). The CDR3 has 16 amino acids. In germline, CDR1 is SGHRS, CDR2 YFSETQ. V was cut by 2 bases and J by 0 bases, with 12 bases left in between.

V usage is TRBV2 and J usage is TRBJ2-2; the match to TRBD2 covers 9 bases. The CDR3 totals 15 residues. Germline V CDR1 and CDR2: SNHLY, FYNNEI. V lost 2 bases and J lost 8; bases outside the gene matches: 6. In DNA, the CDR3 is TGTGCCAGCAGTGAACCCCGGACTAGCGAAGGGGAGCTGTTTTTT. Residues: CASSEPRTSEGELFF.

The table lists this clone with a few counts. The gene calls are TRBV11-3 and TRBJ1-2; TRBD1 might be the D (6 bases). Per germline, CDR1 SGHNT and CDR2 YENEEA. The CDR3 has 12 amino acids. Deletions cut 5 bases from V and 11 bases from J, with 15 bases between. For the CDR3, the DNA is TGTGCCAGCAGCCTCGAGGGGGTGTGGTACACCTTC. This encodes CASSLEGVWYTF.

The chain's CDR3 is CASRVMWGTDTQYF. The CDR3 DNA reads TGTGCCAGCAGAGTAATGTGGGGGACAGATACGCAGTATTTT. The chain couples TRBV11-1 to TRBJ2-3; D might be TRBD1 or TRBD2, each matching 5 bases. Germline-derived CDR1 and CDR2 are SGHAT and FQDESV (reference sequence). Between the trimmed V and J ends, which lost 6 bases and 3 bases, there was a span of 13 bases. The CDR3 sequence is 14 residues long.

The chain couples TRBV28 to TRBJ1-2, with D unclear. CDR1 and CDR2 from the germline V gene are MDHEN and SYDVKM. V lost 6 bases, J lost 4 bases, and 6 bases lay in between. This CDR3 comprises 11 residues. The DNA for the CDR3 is TGTGCCAGCAGCGGGAGCTATGGCTACACCTTC. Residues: CASSGSYGYTF.